The present T cell receptor beta chain was sequenced within a study of vaccination and CD4 T cells after COVID-19. Concerning this clonotype itself: The antigen is undetermined.

As for treatment: roughly 10-day PBMC culture with coronavirus spike peptide pools or control peptides (ViraFEST assay). T cells were expanded with peptide pools, and expanded clonotypes were identified by TCR sequencing. Cultured CD4+ T cells had their DNA profiled by the Oncomine TCR Beta short-read assay. TCRdb re-derived calls from the PCR reads in MiXCR, one entry per CDR3 protein. The sample lists around 19,000 distinct CDR3 sequences, roughly 42% seen once, with roughly 6.3% in the top ten. Per the germline V gene, CDR1 is SGHNT and CDR2 is YENEEA. V was cut by 5 bases and J by 10 bases, with 21 bases left in between. The CDR3 is 15 amino acids.

The specimen comprised CD4+ T cells from blood, cultured in vitro, sampled before SARS-CoV-2 vaccination. The TCR sequence derives from a human donor who had recovered from COVID-19. The V call is TRBV11-3, the J call TRBJ2-1, with D perhaps TRBD1 (5 bases). The CDR3 DNA reads as TGTGCCAGCAGCCCTCAAATACCCCAGGGTTACGAGCAGTTCTTC. This translates into CASSPQIPQGYEQFF. Using reference TRBV11-3 and TRBJ2-1 for the parts outside the CDR3, the full variable domain is EAGVVQSPRYKIIEKKQPVAFWCNPISGHNTLYWYLQNLGQGPELLIRYENEEAVDDSQLPKDRFSAERLKGVDSTLKIQPAELGDSAVYLCASSPQIPQGYEQFFGPGTRLTVL.